This T cell receptor beta chain was observed in a study of blood T cells in healthy people across ages. Using a J-beta primer mix together with a sample-barcoded 5' primer, a second PCR was run for roughly 7 to 11 cycles. Each CDR3 protein is one row after TCRdb ran MiXCR on the 5' RACE reads. The table lists 700,000 to 850,000 distinct CDR3 sequences, under 40% of them singletons. Whole-study findings and limits: Long-lived donors had more naive CD4+ cells and higher diversity than aged donors. Changes in expanded clonotypes were possibly confounded, as the CMV status of donors was unknown.

V shed 5 bases and J shed 7 bases, with 9 bases lying between them. This CDR3 has 13 residues. Total RNA extracted from each sample amounted to at least 6 micrograms. As regards this clonotype: The antigen remains unidentified.

Input material: blood. V and J are TRBV12-3 or TRBV12-4 and TRBJ1-6; no definite D call. The source is a man between 18 and 35 years old in good health. CDR3 bases: TGTGCCAGCAGTAGTGCCCTAAATTCACCCCTCCACTTT. Translated, it gives CASSSALNSPLHF.